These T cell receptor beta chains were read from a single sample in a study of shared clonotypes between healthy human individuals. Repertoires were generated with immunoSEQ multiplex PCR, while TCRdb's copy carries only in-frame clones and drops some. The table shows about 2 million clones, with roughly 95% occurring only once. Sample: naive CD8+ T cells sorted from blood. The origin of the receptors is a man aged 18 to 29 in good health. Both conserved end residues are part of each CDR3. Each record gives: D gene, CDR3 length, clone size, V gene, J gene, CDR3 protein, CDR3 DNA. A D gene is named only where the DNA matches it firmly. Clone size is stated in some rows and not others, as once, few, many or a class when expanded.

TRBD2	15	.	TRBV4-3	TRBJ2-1	CASSHLAGAPNEQFF	TGCGCCAGCAGCCATTTAGCGGGAGCCCCCAATGAGCAGTTCTTC
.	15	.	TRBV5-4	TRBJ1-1	CASSLSGWEGTEAFF	TGTGCCAGCAGCTTATCCGGTTGGGAGGGGACTGAAGCTTTCTTT
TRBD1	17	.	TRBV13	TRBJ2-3	CASSPYGDRGGTDTQYF	TGTGCCAGCAGCCCTTACGGTGACAGGGGTGGCACAGATACGCAGTATTTT
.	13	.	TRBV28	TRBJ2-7	CASTPSGSYEQYF	TGTGCCAGCACCCCGAGCGGCTCCTACGAGCAGTACTTC
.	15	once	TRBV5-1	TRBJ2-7	CASSLVRAGGDEQYF	TGCGCCAGCAGCTTGGTGCGGGCAGGAGGGGACGAGCAGTACTTC
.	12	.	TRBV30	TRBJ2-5	CAWSQEVETQYF	TGTGCCTGGAGCCAAGAAGTAGAGACCCAGTACTTC
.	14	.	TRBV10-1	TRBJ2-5	CASSEPDYQETQYF	TGCGCCAGCAGTGAGCCGGACTACCAAGAGACCCAGTACTTC
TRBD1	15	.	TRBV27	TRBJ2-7	CASSLSPGGLDEQYF	TGTGCCAGCAGTTTATCCCCAGGGGGCCTCGACGAGCAGTACTTC
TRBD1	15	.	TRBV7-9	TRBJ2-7	CASSLEPQGPYEQYF	TGTGCCAGCAGCTTAGAACCACAGGGGCCCTACGAGCAGTACTTC
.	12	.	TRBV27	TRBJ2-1	CASSFDYNEQFF	TGTGCCAGCAGTTTCGACTACAATGAGCAGTTCTTC
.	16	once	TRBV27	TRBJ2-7	CASSFSSGPKNYEQYF	TGTGCCAGCAGTTTCTCATCGGGACCGAAGAACTACGAGCAGTACTTC
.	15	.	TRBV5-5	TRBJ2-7	CASSVTGFSSYEQYF	TGTGCCAGCAGCGTGACAGGCTTTAGCTCCTACGAGCAGTACTTC
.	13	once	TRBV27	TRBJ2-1	CASSRGRADEQFF	TGTGCCAGCAGCCGGGGCCGGGCAGATGAGCAGTTCTTC
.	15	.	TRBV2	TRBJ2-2	CASSEGGTNTGELFF	TGTGCCAGCAGTGAAGGTGGCACGAACACCGGGGAGCTGTTTTTT
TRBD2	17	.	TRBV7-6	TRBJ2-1	CASSLVLEGGPSNEQFF	TGTGCCAGCAGCTTAGTATTGGAGGGAGGGCCCTCGAATGAGCAGTTCTTC
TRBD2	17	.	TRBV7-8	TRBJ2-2	CASSDPTSGGTTGELFF	TGTGCCAGCAGCGACCCCACTAGCGGGGGGACCACCGGGGAGCTGTTTTTT
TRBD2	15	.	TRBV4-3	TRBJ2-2	CASSQDGLAIGELFF	TGCGCCAGCAGCCAGGACGGACTAGCCATCGGGGAGCTGTTTTTT
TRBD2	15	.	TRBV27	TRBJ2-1	CASTTGALAGHEQFF	TGTGCCAGCACCACAGGGGCACTAGCGGGACATGAGCAGTTCTTC
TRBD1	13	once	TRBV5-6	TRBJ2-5	CASSLEQGETQYF	TGTGCCAGCAGCTTGGAACAGGGGGAGACCCAGTACTTC
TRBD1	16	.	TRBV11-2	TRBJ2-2	CASSLKTGVNTGELFF	TGTGCCAGCAGCTTAAAGACAGGGGTTAACACCGGGGAGCTGTTTTTT
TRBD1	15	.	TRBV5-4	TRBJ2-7	CASSPGDSPVGEQYF	TGTGCCAGCAGCCCCGGGGACAGCCCCGTCGGGGAGCAGTACTTC
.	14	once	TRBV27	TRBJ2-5	CASSPEGGLETQYF	TGTGCCAGCAGTCCCGAAGGGGGTCTAGAGACCCAGTACTTC
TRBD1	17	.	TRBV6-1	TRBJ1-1	CASSETGAGGMNTEAFF	TGTGCCAGCAGTGAGACAGGGGCGGGTGGGATGAACACTGAAGCTTTCTTT
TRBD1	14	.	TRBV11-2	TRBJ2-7	CASRGQGATGEQYF	TGTGCCAGCAGGGGACAGGGGGCGACCGGCGAGCAGTACTTC
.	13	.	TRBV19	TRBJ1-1	CASTDLEGTEAFF	TGTGCCAGTACGGACCTCGAGGGAACTGAAGCTTTCTTT
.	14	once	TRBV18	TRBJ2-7	CASSPTGTAYEQYF	TGTGCCAGCTCACCAACGGGTACCGCCTACGAGCAGTACTTC
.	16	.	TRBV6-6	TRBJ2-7	CASSKSGAAVSYEQYF	TGTGCCAGCAGTAAGTCAGGGGCCGCGGTTTCCTACGAGCAGTACTTC
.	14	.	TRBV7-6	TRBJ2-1	CASSLAGTGGEQFF	TGTGCCAGCAGCTTAGCAGGTACCGGGGGTGAGCAGTTCTTC
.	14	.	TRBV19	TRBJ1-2	CASTNSRGDYGYTF	TGTGCCAGTACCAACTCTCGGGGGGACTATGGCTACACCTTC
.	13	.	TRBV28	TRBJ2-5	CASTMGGLKTQYF	TGTGCCAGCACCATGGGGGGGCTGAAGACCCAGTACTTC
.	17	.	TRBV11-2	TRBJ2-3	CASSLEGALAESDTQYF	TGTGCCAGCAGCTTAGAGGGGGCATTAGCGGAGTCAGATACGCAGTATTTT
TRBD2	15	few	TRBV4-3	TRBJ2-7	CASSQGLAGVYEQYF	TGCGCCAGCAGCCAAGGGCTAGCGGGAGTCTACGAGCAGTACTTC
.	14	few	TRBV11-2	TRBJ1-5	CASSLEQGSEPQHF	TGTGCCAGCAGCTTAGAACAGGGCTCGGAACCCCAGCATTTT
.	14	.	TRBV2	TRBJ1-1	CASSEALRGGEAFF	TGTGCCAGCAGTGAAGCGCTTCGAGGGGGTGAAGCTTTCTTT
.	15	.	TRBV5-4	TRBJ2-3	CASSAPAQNTDTQYF	TGTGCCAGCAGCGCTCCGGCGCAAAACACAGATACGCAGTATTTT
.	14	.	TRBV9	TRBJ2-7	CASSVVSGSYEQYF	TGTGCCAGCAGCGTAGTTTCAGGGTCCTACGAGCAGTACTTC
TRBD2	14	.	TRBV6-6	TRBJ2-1	CASSYPGLENEQFF	TGTGCCAGCAGTTACCCGGGACTAGAGAATGAGCAGTTCTTC
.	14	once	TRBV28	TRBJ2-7	CASSLEGGQYEQYF	TGTGCCAGCAGTTTGGAGGGGGGGCAGTACGAGCAGTACTTC
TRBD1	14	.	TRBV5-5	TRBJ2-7	CASSSGTVSYEQYF	TGTGCCAGCAGCTCCGGGACAGTCTCCTACGAGCAGTACTTC
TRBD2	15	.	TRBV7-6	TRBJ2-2	CASSLGTSGAGELFF	TGTGCCAGCAGCTTAGGGACTAGCGGGGCCGGGGAGCTGTTTTTT
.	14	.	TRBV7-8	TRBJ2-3	CASSLVGVRDTQYF	TGTGCCAGCAGCTTAGTCGGGGTTAGAGATACGCAGTATTTT
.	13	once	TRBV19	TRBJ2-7	CASSFRPGGEQYF	TGTGCCAGTAGTTTCCGGCCCGGAGGGGAGCAGTACTTC
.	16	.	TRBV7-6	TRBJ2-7	CASSPTLAGASYEQYF	TGTGCCAGCAGCCCTACTCTGGCGGGGGCCTCATACGAGCAGTACTTC
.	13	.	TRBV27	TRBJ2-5	CASSLNFLETQYF	TGTGCCAGCAGTTTAAATTTTCTAGAGACCCAGTACTTC
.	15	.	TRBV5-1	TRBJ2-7	CASSLGAGSSYEQYF	TGCGCCAGCAGCTTGGGGGCAGGTAGCTCCTACGAGCAGTACTTC
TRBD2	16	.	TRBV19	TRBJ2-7	CASSDGTSGDPYEQYF	TGTGCCAGTAGCGACGGGACTAGCGGGGACCCCTACGAGCAGTACTTC
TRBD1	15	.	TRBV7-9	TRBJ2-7	CASSSSDRGYYEQYF	TGTGCCAGCAGCTCGTCGGACAGGGGATATTACGAGCAGTACTTC
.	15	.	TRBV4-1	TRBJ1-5	CASSQGGLSGQPQHF	TGCGCCAGCAGCCAGGGCGGACTTTCCGGGCAGCCCCAGCATTTT
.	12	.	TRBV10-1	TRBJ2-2	CASTGNTGELFF	TGCGCCAGCACCGGGAACACCGGGGAGCTGTTTTTT
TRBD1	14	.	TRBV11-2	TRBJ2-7	CASSFGTEIYEQYF	TGTGCCAGCAGCTTTGGGACAGAGATCTACGAGCAGTACTTC
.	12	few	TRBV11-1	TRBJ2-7	CASSSFSGEQYF	TGTGCCAGCAGCTCATTCTCCGGCGAGCAGTACTTC
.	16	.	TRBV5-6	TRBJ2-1	CASSPDGSLAYNEQFF	TGTGCCAGCAGTCCAGACGGGAGTCTGGCCTACAATGAGCAGTTCTTC
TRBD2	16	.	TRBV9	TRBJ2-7	CASSVVPSGAVYEQYF	TGTGCCAGCAGCGTAGTACCTAGCGGGGCCGTATACGAGCAGTACTTC
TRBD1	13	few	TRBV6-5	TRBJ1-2	CASSPTGDYGYTF	TGTGCCAGCAGTCCTACAGGGGACTATGGCTACACCTTC
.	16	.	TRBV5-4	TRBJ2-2	CASSWGRGGAIGELFF	TGTGCCAGCAGCTGGGGCCGTGGGGGGGCCATCGGGGAGCTGTTTTTT
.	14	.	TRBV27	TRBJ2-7	CASSLGARVYEQYF	TGTGCCAGCAGTTTAGGGGCACGAGTCTACGAGCAGTACTTC
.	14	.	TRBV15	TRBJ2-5	CATSESEAGGPQYF	TGTGCCACCAGCGAGAGCGAGGCCGGGGGGCCCCAGTACTTC
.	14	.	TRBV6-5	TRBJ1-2	CASSYFSGGDGYTF	TGTGCCAGCAGTTACTTCTCGGGGGGAGATGGCTACACCTTC